This T cell receptor beta chain is from a study of T cells after yellow fever vaccination. Whole-study context: Researchers used SMART-Seq v4 Ultra Low Input to prepare fractions that had low cell numbers.

Study results and limitations: Abundant contaminating clonotypes from the bulk population could appear in FACS-sorted repertoires.

This clonotype appeared a few times. Its matching antigen is unknown. V lost 10 bases and J lost 5; bases outside the gene matches: 5. Germline V lookup: CDR1 SNHLY, CDR2 FYNNEI. The CDR3 has 13 amino acids. TCRdb analysed the 5' RACE reads with MiXCR anew, one entry per CDR3 protein. The sample shows a few hundred thousand distinct CDR3 sequences, 3.5% to 5% of them seen only once. Source: PBMCs, taken 15 days after the yellow fever booster vaccination. The receptor comes from a man in his late teens or twenties who received the YFV17D yellow fever vaccine. The chain couples TRBV2 to TRBJ2-1; 10 bases agree with TRBD2. CDR3 DNA sequence: TGTGCCACTCTAGCGGGGGAAAACAATGAGCAGTTCTTC. The encoded protein is CATLAGENNEQFF.